What follows are 20 T cell receptor beta chains derived from one specimen sequenced in a study of blood T cell repertoires in COVID-19. Assay: immunoSEQ multiplex PCR; the TCRdb copy retains only in-frame clones and omits some. The table has approximately 150,000 clones, around nine tenths seen once. Source material: peripheral blood. These receptors were obtained from a human donor in a cohort sampled during active COVID-19.

The sample holds a few counts of this clone. The rearrangement uses TRBV2 and TRBJ1-6; D is perhaps TRBD1 (6 bases). Germline CDR1 and CDR2: SNHLY and FYNNEI. Trimming pared 2 bases from V and 11 bases from J, leaving 10 bases between. The length of the CDR3 is 13 residues. CDR3 DNA sequence: TGTGCCAGCAGTGAAAATAGGGGGACACCCCTCCACTTT. It yields the protein CASSENRGTPLHF.

The rearrangement uses TRBV7-9 and TRBJ2-1, with TRBD2 matching 9 bases. The V gene's germline CDR1 is SEHNR and CDR2 FQNEAQ (reference sequence). The length of the CDR3 is 15 residues. The J segment lost 7 bases and the V segment lost 0 bases, leaving 4 bases of the junction unmatched. CDR3 protein: CASSLAGLAPNEQFF. The DNA for the CDR3 is TGTGCCAGCAGCTTAGCGGGACTAGCCCCTAATGAGCAGTTCTTC.

The chain has TRBV13 and TRBJ2-1; 8 nucleotides match TRBD1. CDR1 and CDR2 (germline): PRHDT, FYEKMQ (reference sequence). This CDR3 region has 15 residues. With 5 bases clipped from V and 8 bases from J, the junction kept 11 bases outside the gene matches. The CDR3 DNA reads as TGTGCCAGCAGCGGGCCCGGGACAGGCGGCGATGAGCAGTTCTTC. Amino acids: CASSGPGTGGDEQFF. Variable domain in full (rest from reference TRBV13 and TRBJ2-1): AAGVIQSPRHLIKEKRETATLKCYPIPRHDTVYWYQQGPGQDPQFLISFYEKMQSDKGSIPDRFSAQQFSDYHSELNMSSLELGDSALYFCASSGPGTGGDEQFFGPGTRLTVL.

This clone was detected once. This rearrangement joins TRBV5-4 to TRBJ1-2; no clear D gene. The CDR3 consists of 15 residues. Germline V CDR1 and CDR2: SGHNT, YYREEE (reference sequence). The germline V and J ends were trimmed by 4 bases and 4 bases, with 17 bases remaining between them. CDR3 nucleotides: TGTGCCAGCAGCCTGAGGCCATCACAAGCCTATGGCTACACCTTC. It specifies CASSLRPSQAYGYTF.

The CDR3 protein is CASSFRTGGARLDSPLHF. The CDR3 nucleotides read TGTGCCAGCAGCTTTAGGACAGGGGGCGCCCGTTTAGATTCACCCCTCCACTTT. The rearrangement uses TRBV5-4 and TRBJ1-6; 11 nucleotides agree with TRBD1. The CDR3 runs to 18 residues. Germline lookup yields CDR1 SGHNT and CDR2 YYREEE (reference sequence). The J segment lost 8 bases and the V segment lost 2 bases, leaving 12 bases of the junction unmatched.

V gene TRBV28 combines with J gene TRBJ1-5; 7 bases map to TRBD1. This CDR3 is 17 amino acids long. Germline V CDR1 and CDR2: MDHEN, SYDVKM. After removal of 5 bases from V and 2 bases from J, the junction contained 12 bases not matched to a gene. The CDR3 protein is CASSTAGGVGGNQPQHF. In DNA form, the CDR3 reads TGTGCCAGCAGTACCGCAGGGGGAGTTGGGGGCAATCAGCCCCAGCATTTT. The full variable domain, in which reference TRBV28 and TRBJ1-5 provide the parts outside the CDR3, is DVKVTQSSRYLVKRTGEKVFLECVQDMDHENMFWYRQDPGLGLRLIYFSYDVKMKEKGDIPEGYSVSREKKERFSLILESASTNQTSMYLCASSTAGGVGGNQPQHFGDGTRLSIL.

The V and J genes are TRBV28 and TRBJ1-2; 9 nucleotides agree with TRBD1. CDR1 is MDHEN and CDR2 is SYDVKM in the germline V gene. The J segment lost 7 bases and the V segment lost 1 base, leaving 4 bases of the junction unmatched. The CDR3 runs 14 residues. CDR3 sequence: CASSLYRGQSGYTF. In DNA form, the CDR3 reads TGTGCCAGCAGTTTATACAGGGGGCAGAGTGGCTACACCTTC.

This clone was seen a single time. The CDR3 here is CASSPTGGFDNYGYTF. The CDR3 coding sequence is TGCGCCAGCAGCCCGACAGGGGGATTTGATAACTATGGCTACACCTTC. This chain links TRBV5-1 with TRBJ1-2; the match to TRBD1 covers 9 bases. Germline CDR1 SGHRS, CDR2 YFSETQ. The J segment lost 1 base and the V segment lost 4 bases, leaving 8 bases of the junction unmatched. CDR3 length: 16 amino acids.

This clone has a handful of counts. The J gene is TRBJ1-1, the V gene TRBV28; no definite D call. The germline gives CDR1 MDHEN, CDR2 SYDVKM. V lost 5 bases and J lost 8, with 9 bases in between. CDR3 length: 11 amino acids. DNA of the CDR3: TGTGCCAGCAGTCCGAAGACAGAAGCTTTCTTT. Its translation: CASSPKTEAFF.

V gene TRBV30 combines with J gene TRBJ1-6, with D possibly TRBD1 on 5 matching bases. The V end lost 4 bases, the J end lost 8 bases, and 15 bases lay between the germline ends. The CDR3 is made up of 14 amino acids. Germline V CDR1 and CDR2: GTSNPN, SVGIG (reference sequence). CDR3 bases: TGTGCCTGGAAAAATGACAGTAGATATTCACCCCTCCACTTT. The encoded protein is CAWKNDSRYSPLHF. Together with reference TRBV30 and TRBJ1-6, the CDR3 gives the full variable domain: SQTIHQWPATLVQPVGSPLSLECTVEGTSNPNLYWYRQAAGRGLQLLFYSVGIGQISSEVPQNLSASRPQDRQFILSSKKLLLSDSGFYLCAWKNDSRYSPLHFGNGTRLTVT.

The chain couples TRBV6-5 to TRBJ1-1; no firm D call. Germline-derived CDR1 and CDR2 are MNHEY and SVGAGI. Between the trimmed V and J ends, which lost 2 bases and 3 bases, there was a span of 16 bases. The length of the CDR3 is 16 residues. The CDR3 bases are TGTGCCAGCAGTTACGCGCGTCGGGGTTCGTACACTGAAGCTTTCTTT. This sequence encodes CASSYARRGSYTEAFF.

This chain links TRBV3-1 (or the pseudogene TRBV3-2) with TRBJ1-4; maybe TRBD1 (6 bases). Germline loops: CDR1 LGHDT, CDR2 YNNKEL (reference sequence). Between the trimmed V and J ends, which lost 3 bases and 9 bases, there was a span of 14 bases. The CDR3 consists of 14 residues. This CDR3 reads CASSHEGVNKKLFF. The CDR3, as DNA: TGTGCCAGCAGCCACGAGGGGGTCAATAAAAAACTGTTTTTT.

V usage is TRBV7-3 and J usage is TRBJ2-5, with D possibly TRBD1 on 5 matching bases. Trimming cost V 3 bases and J 5 bases, with 10 bases left between them. Germline lookup yields CDR1 SGHTA and CDR2 FQGTGA. This CDR3 has 13 amino acids. DNA of the CDR3: TGTGCCAGCAGCTTTATTCAGGGTGAGACCCAGTACTTC. This translates into CASSFIQGETQYF.

This clone was seen a handful of times. J is TRBJ1-2 and V is TRBV6-5; 9 positions agree with TRBD1. Germline trimming cut 2 bases from V and 5 bases from J; bases unmatched to any gene: 6. Germline values: CDR1 MNHEY, CDR2 SVGAGI. The CDR3 loop spans 15 amino acids. Written as DNA, the CDR3 is TGTGCCAGCAGTTACGCGACAGGGGGACGGTATGGCTACACCTTC. The encoded protein is CASSYATGGRYGYTF.

The chain carries TRBV20-1 and TRBJ2-7, with TRBD2 matching over 10 bases. Germline V gene lookup returns CDR1 DFQATT and CDR2 SNEGSKA (reference sequence). V was pared by 3 bases and J by 0 bases, with 2 bases of the junction left unmatched. This CDR3 has 14 residues. CDR3 region: CSASSGRPSYEQYF. The CDR3 region has the DNA TGCAGTGCTAGTAGCGGGAGGCCCTCCTACGAGCAGTACTTC.

This clone was detected once. The chain links TRBV2 to TRBJ1-2; D is unclear. The CDR3 has 16 amino acids. V was cut by 3 bases and J by 3 bases, with 17 bases left in between. Germline CDR1 SNHLY, CDR2 FYNNEI. CDR3 DNA: TGTGCCAGCAGTGACGGCAGGATCTCAGTTGACTATGGCTACACCTTC. Its protein is CASSDGRISVDYGYTF.

In this sample, this clone turned up a few times. This CDR3 reads CASSQKTSRQYF. In DNA, the CDR3 is TGTGCCAGCAGCCAAAAAACAAGTCGGCAGTACTTC. The chain couples TRBV3-1 (or the pseudogene TRBV3-2) to TRBJ2-7; D unresolved. The CDR3 covers 12 residues. V gave up 2 bases and J gave up 9 bases, with 11 bases separating them. The germline V gene encodes CDR1 LGHDT and CDR2 YNNKEL (reference sequence).

The chain carries TRBV25-1 and TRBJ1-2; D perhaps matches TRBD1 (6 bases). This CDR3 region has 15 residues. Deletions cut 4 bases from V and 5 bases from J, with 17 bases between. CDR1 and CDR2 (germline): MGHDK, SYGVNS. For the CDR3, the DNA is TGTGCCAGCAGTGGAAACCTGAGAGGGGGTTATGGCTACACCTTC. Protein: CASSGNLRGGYGYTF.

This chain connects TRBV28 to TRBJ2-7, with D possibly matching TRBD2 (5 bases). The germline V gene has CDR1 MDHEN and CDR2 SYDVKM. The germline V and J ends were trimmed by 10 bases and 0 bases, with 13 bases remaining between them. This CDR3 is 13 amino acids long. CDR3 in amino acids: CATTGSTSYEQYF. The CDR3 nucleotides read TGTGCCACTACGGGGAGTACCTCCTACGAGCAGTACTTC. The full variable domain, its missing parts supplied by reference TRBV28 and TRBJ2-7, is DVKVTQSSRYLVKRTGEKVFLECVQDMDHENMFWYRQDPGLGLRLIYFSYDVKMKEKGDIPEGYSVSREKKERFSLILESASTNQTSMYLCATTGSTSYEQYFGPGTRLTVT.

This chain links TRBV2 with TRBJ2-7; 9 bases agree with TRBD1. Germline V gene lookup returns CDR1 SNHLY and CDR2 FYNNEI. This CDR3 has 15 residues. The trim removed 5 bases at V and 4 bases at J, leaving 9 bases unmatched. The CDR3 bases are TGTGCCAGCAGTCCGGGACAGGGATATTTTTACGAGCAGTACTTC. Its protein product is CASSPGQGYFYEQYF.